Below are 26 T cell receptor beta chains sequenced from a single sample in a study of shared clonotypes between healthy human individuals. Produced via immunoSEQ multiplex PCR; TCRdb's table is partial and in-frame only. The table lists 2,100,000 or so clones, approximately 96% of them singletons. Sequencing was done on a sample of naive CD4+ T cells sorted from blood. Documented subset: CD45RA+ positively selected. The receptors shown here come from a man between 18 and 35 years old in good health.

This clone was seen a single time. Here the CDR3 DNA reads TGTGCCAGCAGCCTCCGGGGGGAGCAGTACTTC. As protein: CASSLRGEQYF. The chain is built from TRBV5-6 and TRBJ2-5, with TRBD2 matching over 7 bases. Germline values: CDR1 SGHDT, CDR2 YYEEEE. J lost 11 bases, V lost 4 bases, and 5 bases had no gene match. The length of the CDR3 is 11 residues.

The sample holds one count of this clone. The gene calls are TRBV5-1 and TRBJ2-1; TRBD1 matches 7 bases. Germline V lookup: CDR1 SGHRS, CDR2 YFSETQ. CDR3 size: 16 residues. The V gene end was trimmed by 4 bases and the J gene end by 1 base; junction bases not matched to a gene: 8. CDR3 DNA: TGCGCCAGCAGCCCCATTGCAGGGGGTTCCTACAATGAGCAGTTCTTC. Its translation is CASSPIAGGSYNEQFF.

V usage is TRBV10-3 and J usage is TRBJ2-5; D may match TRBD1 or TRBD2 (7 bases each). Looked up from germline, CDR1 is ENHRY and CDR2 is SYGVKD. Trimming cost V 0 bases and J 4 bases, with 12 bases left between them. CDR3 length: 15 residues. This chain's CDR3 is CAISESGGGLETQYF. The CDR3 region has the DNA TGTGCCATCAGTGAGTCGGGAGGGGGCTTAGAGACCCAGTACTTC.

The rearrangement links TRBV10-2 to TRBJ2-7; TRBD1 might be the D (6 bases). V lost 4 bases and J 1 base, leaving 11 bases between the germline ends. Germline CDR1 WSHSY, CDR2 SAAADI. This CDR3 comprises 14 residues. The CDR3 sequence is CASSGQVKSYEQYF. CDR3 nucleotide sequence: TGCGCCAGCAGTGGACAGGTTAAGTCCTACGAGCAGTACTTC.

This chain connects TRBV25-1 to TRBJ2-7; TRBD1 aligns across 9 bases. The CDR3 sequence is 13 residues long. Germline trimming cut 6 bases from V and 6 bases from J; bases unmatched to any gene: 6. The germline CDR1 and CDR2 sequences are MGHDK and SYGVNS. The DNA for the CDR3 is TGTGCCAGCAGGAAGGGACAGGGAACCGAGCAGTACTTC. Its protein product is CASRKGQGTEQYF.

On this clone: Other nucleotide sequences from this sample produce the same CDR3. The chain is built from TRBV5-1 and TRBJ2-1; D is perhaps TRBD1 (6 bases). CDR1 is SGHRS, CDR2 YFSETQ, per germline. The length of the CDR3 is 15 residues. V dropped 0 bases and J dropped 0 bases, with 7 bases sitting between them. CDR3 protein: CASSLAQGSYNEQFF. Here the CDR3 DNA reads TGCGCCAGCAGCTTGGCACAGGGCTCCTACAATGAGCAGTTCTTC.

This clone has just one count. The chain is built from TRBV30 and TRBJ1-4; D ambiguous. There are 11 residues in the CDR3. The V end lost 2 bases, the J end lost 7 bases, and 5 bases lay between the germline ends. Germline CDR1 GTSNPN, CDR2 SVGIG (reference sequence). The CDR3 nucleotides are TGTGCCTGGAGTTTTGCTGAAAAACTGTTTTTT. It specifies CAWSFAEKLFF. Based on the CDR3 plus reference TRBV30 and TRBJ1-4, the full variable domain is SQTIHQWPATLVQPVGSPLSLECTVEGTSNPNLYWYRQAAGRGLQLLFYSVGIGQISSEVPQNLSASRPQDRQFILSSKKLLLSDSGFYLCAWSFAEKLFFGSGTQLSVL.

The CDR3 nucleotides read TGTGCCATCAGTGCCCTCCCTAAGGAGCAGTTCTTC. Protein sequence: CAISALPKEQFF. The rearrangement joins TRBV10-3 to TRBJ2-1; D not resolved. Per the germline V gene, CDR1 is ENHRY and CDR2 is SYGVKD. The length of the CDR3 is 12 residues. V was clipped by 4 bases and J by 10 bases, with 11 bases between them.

V and J are TRBV6-5 and TRBJ2-5, with D possibly being TRBD1 (6 bases). V was shortened by 5 bases and J by 1 base, with 11 bases between the two germline ends. Germline assignment: CDR1 MNHEY and CDR2 SVGAGI. This CDR3 has 14 residues. CDR3: CASSPTGIQETQYF. The CDR3 nucleotides read TGTGCCAGCAGTCCTACAGGGATCCAAGAGACCCAGTACTTC.

The CDR3 region is CASSPNSRVWDTEAFF. In nucleotides, the CDR3 is TGTGCCAGCTCACCGAATAGTAGGGTCTGGGACACTGAAGCTTTCTTT. The V and J genes are TRBV18 and TRBJ1-1; no firm D call. Germline CDR1 is KGHSH and CDR2 is LQKENI. Trimming took off 3 bases at V and 3 bases at J, with 17 bases between the two ends. This CDR3 has 16 amino acids.

J is TRBJ1-1 and V is TRBV18; 7 bases are a match to TRBD1. After removal of 5 bases from V and 6 bases from J, the junction contained 9 bases not matched to a gene. The CDR3 runs 14 residues. Germline V lookup: CDR1 KGHSH, CDR2 LQKENI. CDR3 coding DNA: TGTGCCAGCTCAGCGACAGGGTTGAGAGCTGAAGCTTTCTTT. Its translation is CASSATGLRAEAFF.

This chain connects TRBV30 to TRBJ1-2; D remains ambiguous. Germline V lookup: CDR1 GTSNPN, CDR2 SVGIG (reference sequence). V lost 1 base, J lost 3 bases, and 9 bases lay in between. This CDR3 is built from 13 residues. The CDR3 region has the DNA TGTGCCTGGAGTGCCTGGCTGGACTATGGCTACACCTTC. Encoded protein: CAWSAWLDYGYTF.

The CDR3 sequence: CASSPLGASGHSGTQYF. The CDR3, as DNA: TGCGCCAGCAGCCCCCTAGGGGCTAGCGGGCACTCGGGGACCCAGTACTTC. The V call is TRBV4-1, the J call TRBJ2-5; 8 nucleotides agree with TRBD2. This CDR3 is built from 17 residues. CDR1 MGHRA and CDR2 YSYEKL come from the germline V gene. With 4 bases clipped from V and 7 bases from J, the junction kept 17 bases outside the gene matches.

The V and J genes are TRBV4-3 and TRBJ1-1; tentative D call: TRBD1 (6 bases). CDR3 length: 13 residues. CDR1 is LGHNA and CDR2 is YSLEER in the germline V gene. Between the trimmed V and J ends, which lost 0 bases and 11 bases, there was a span of 13 bases. The CDR3 DNA reads as TGCGCCAGCAGCCAAGACGAGGCAGGGGTGGCTTTCTTT. Its protein is CASSQDEAGVAFF.

This chain joins TRBV19 and TRBJ2-7, with 9 bases matching TRBD1. J lost 6 bases, V lost 4 bases, and 13 bases had no gene match. This CDR3 region has 16 residues. CDR1 is LNHDA, CDR2 SQIVND, per germline (reference sequence). The CDR3 loop reads CASSTPTGGFPGEQYF. The CDR3 DNA reads as TGTGCCAGTAGTACCCCGACAGGGGGGTTCCCAGGCGAGCAGTACTTC.

The V and J genes are TRBV19 and TRBJ2-7, with TRBD2 matching 9 bases. After removal of 3 bases from V and 0 bases from J, the junction contained 9 bases not matched to a gene. The CDR3 covers 17 residues. CDR1 and CDR2 from the germline V gene are LNHDA and SQIVND (reference sequence). The CDR3 coding sequence is TGTGCCAGTAGTATGGGGCTAGCGGGACCGATCTCCTACGAGCAGTACTTC. The encoded protein is CASSMGLAGPISYEQYF.

The chain couples TRBV6-1 to TRBJ2-3; maybe TRBD1 (5 bases). Trimming removed 3 bases from V and 0 bases from J, with 10 bases in between. Germline values: CDR1 MNHNS, CDR2 SASEGT. This CDR3 is 15 amino acids long. The CDR3 here is CASSDRVVSTDTQYF. CDR3 nucleotides: TGTGCCAGCAGTGACAGGGTGGTGAGCACAGATACGCAGTATTTT.

This clone was seen just once. The V gene is TRBV14, the J gene TRBJ1-2, with 7 positions matching TRBD1. The CDR3 loop spans 13 amino acids. With V trimmed by 4 bases and J by 4 bases, 3 bases remained unmatched. Germline V gives CDR1 SGHDN, CDR2 FVKESK. The CDR3 DNA reads as TGTGCCAGCAGCCCCGGGACAGTCTATGGCTACACCTTC. It codes for CASSPGTVYGYTF.

The chain combines TRBV29-1 with TRBJ2-1; D possibly corresponds to TRBD1 (6 bases). Trimming took 2 bases from V and 6 from J, leaving 8 bases between them. Germline CDR1 and CDR2: SQVTM and ANQGSEA. CDR3 length: 12 amino acids. DNA of the CDR3: TGCAGCGTTGAATGGGGGCCCAATGAGCAGTTCTTC. Translating it yields CSVEWGPNEQFF.

This chain uses TRBV11-2 with TRBJ2-5; D gene ambiguous. CDR3 length: 14 amino acids. The germline CDR1 and CDR2 sequences are SGHAT and FQNNGV. The V end was cut by 4 bases, the J end by 4 bases, with 13 bases between. The CDR3 bases are TGTGCCAGCAGCTCCCCCCCCAAGGGAGAGACCCAGTACTTC. This sequence encodes CASSSPPKGETQYF.

This chain connects TRBV4-1 to TRBJ1-2; 7 bases agree with TRBD1. CDR3 length: 19 amino acids. The V gene end was trimmed by 0 bases and the J gene end by 2 bases; junction bases not matched to a gene: 15. Per germline, CDR1 MGHRA and CDR2 YSYEKL. The CDR3 coding sequence is TGCGCCAGCAGCCAAGAAGGGACAGATTTACTCATTTCGAACTATGGCTACACCTTC. Its protein is CASSQEGTDLLISNYGYTF.

V and J are TRBV7-2 and TRBJ1-1; TRBD1 matches 7 bases. V dropped 3 bases and J dropped 8; count of bases not matched to a gene: 12. The CDR3 contains 15 residues. From germline, CDR1 is SGHTA and CDR2 FQGNSA. The CDR3 sequence is CASSLGRGRGREAFF. DNA for the CDR3: TGTGCCAGCAGCTTGGGCCGAGGTAGGGGGCGAGAAGCTTTCTTT.

The CDR3 nucleotides are TGCAGCGTTGGGGGGGCAGGCGACTACTATGGCTACACCTTC. Protein: CSVGGAGDYYGYTF. The chain links TRBV29-1 to TRBJ1-2, with a possible D match to TRBD1 (6 bases). V gave up 4 bases and J gave up 3 bases, with 15 bases separating them. The CDR3 covers 14 residues. Germline lookup yields CDR1 SQVTM and CDR2 ANQGSEA.

The chain recombines TRBV11-2 with TRBJ2-1; D remains ambiguous. The V and J ends lost 5 bases and 3 bases respectively, with 23 bases between them. Germline values: CDR1 SGHAT, CDR2 FQNNGV. The CDR3 contains 18 residues. In DNA form, the CDR3 reads TGTGCCAGCAGCCCTCGGATCAAAGACACCGCCGGCTACAATGAGCAGTTCTTC. The encoded protein is CASSPRIKDTAGYNEQFF.

The chain joins TRBV2 to TRBJ2-7; 8 bases agree with TRBD2. Germline V gene sequence: CDR1 SNHLY, CDR2 FYNNEI. The CDR3 is made up of 15 amino acids. After removal of 5 bases from V and 2 bases from J, the junction contained 8 bases not matched to a gene. CDR3 sequence (DNA): TGTGCCAGCAGTTCGGTAGCGGGACAAACCTACGAGCAGTACTTC. Translation gives CASSSVAGQTYEQYF.

This chain links TRBV28 with TRBJ2-7; 7 nucleotides line up with TRBD1. Germline CDR1 is MDHEN and CDR2 is SYDVKM. This CDR3 has 13 residues. J gave up 3 bases and V 4 bases, and 3 bases lay outside the gene matches. CDR3 DNA: TGTGCCAGCAGTTGGGGACAGTTCTACGAGCAGTACTTC. It yields the protein CASSWGQFYEQYF.